This T cell receptor (beta chain) derives from a study of breast tumors, draining lymph nodes, adjacent tissues. TCRdb itself ran the multiplex PCR reads through MiXCR, one entry per CDR3 protein. The sample contains roughly 110,000 distinct CDR3 sequences, roughly 33% of which appear only once. The CDR3 is 13 residues long. The V end was cut by 5 bases, the J end by 6 bases, with 13 bases between. Germline-derived CDR1 and CDR2 are SGHNT and YENEEA. Samples came from axillary lymph nodes draining the breast cancer. Study-wide points: Data only fit, rather than demonstrated, lymph node origin of most tumor T cells. Tumor and nontumor repertoires were significantly more similar in luminal-like than in basal-like breast cancer. Tumor repertoires ranked between lymph nodes and nontumor tissue in diversity, with V and J gene preferences.

Turning to this clonotype: What it binds is unknown.

The source material was axillary lymph node tissue. The sequence was collected from a female donor with breast cancer. Some clones in this sample may be carry-over from other donors' samples. The genes are TRBV11-3 and TRBJ1-1, with D hard to call. The CDR3: CASSQVRVSEAFF. Written as DNA, the CDR3 is TGTGCCAGCAGCCAAGTAAGGGTGTCTGAAGCTTTCTTT.